These T cell receptor beta chains were read from a single sample in a study of preoperative IRX-2 immunotherapy in early breast cancer. The protocol was immunoSEQ multiplex PCR, while the TCRdb copy is restricted to in-frame clones and leaves out a portion. The data contain under 25,000 clones, approximately 80% of them singletons. The material was lymph node tissue, obtained after IRX-2 immunotherapy. The source of these receptors is a human donor with breast cancer. Each CDR3 is given without its conserved first and last residue. Each record gives: V gene, CDR3 protein.

V gene: TRBV28; CDR3 protein: ASSLPGGNQPQH
V gene: TRBV6-8; CDR3 protein: ASAPRSSGRKETQY
V gene: TRBV19; CDR3 protein: ASRNGRQGDAETQY
V gene: TRBV7-2; CDR3 protein: ASSSHGISTIY
V gene: TRBV19; CDR3 protein: ASRTGASGNTIY
V gene: TRBV6-8; CDR3 protein: ASRKGRVVGSEQY
V gene: TRBV29-1; CDR3 protein: SVGTGDIYEKLF
V gene: TRBV28; CDR3 protein: ASSLWTGGTGELF
V gene: TRBV19; CDR3 protein: ASSIMAGGDTEAF
V gene: TRBV5-1; CDR3 protein: ASSRTGPTEKLF
V gene: TRBV28; CDR3 protein: ASTPPPFDEQF
V gene: TRBV5-1; CDR3 protein: ASSLRQFSSYNEQF
V gene: TRBV18; CDR3 protein: ASSLQDRGHQPQH
V gene: TRBV29-1; CDR3 protein: SVEGGSPWETQY
V gene: TRBV19; CDR3 protein: ASTLHLGQGAAQLVQPQH
V gene: TRBV18; CDR3 protein: ASSPLGESTEAF
V gene: TRBV11-3; CDR3 protein: ASSTDRGLYNEQF
V gene: TRBV19; CDR3 protein: ASSRTSGTVNEQF